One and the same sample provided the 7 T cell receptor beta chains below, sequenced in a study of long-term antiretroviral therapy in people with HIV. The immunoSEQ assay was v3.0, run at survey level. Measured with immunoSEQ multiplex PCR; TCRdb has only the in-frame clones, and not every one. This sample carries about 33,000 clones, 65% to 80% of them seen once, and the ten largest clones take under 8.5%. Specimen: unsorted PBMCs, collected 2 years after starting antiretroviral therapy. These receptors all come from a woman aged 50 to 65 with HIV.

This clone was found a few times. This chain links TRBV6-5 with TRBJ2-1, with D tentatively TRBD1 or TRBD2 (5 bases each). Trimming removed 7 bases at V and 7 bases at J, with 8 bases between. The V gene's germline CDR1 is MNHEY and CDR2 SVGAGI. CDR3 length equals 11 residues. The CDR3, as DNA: TGTGCCAGCACGAGGGGAAATGAGCAGTTCTTC. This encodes CASTRGNEQFF.

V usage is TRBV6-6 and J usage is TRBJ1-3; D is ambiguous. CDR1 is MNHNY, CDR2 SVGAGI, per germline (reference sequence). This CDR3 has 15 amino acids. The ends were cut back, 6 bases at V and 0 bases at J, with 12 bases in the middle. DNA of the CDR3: TGTGCCAGCAGCCCACTCAGAAGCTCTGGAAACACCATATATTTT. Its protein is CASSPLRSSGNTIYF.

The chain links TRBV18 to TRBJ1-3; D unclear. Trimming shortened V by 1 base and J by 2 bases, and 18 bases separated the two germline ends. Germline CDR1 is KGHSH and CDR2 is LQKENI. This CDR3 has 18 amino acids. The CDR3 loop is CASSPLLLREDTGNTIYF. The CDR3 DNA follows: TGTGCCAGCTCACCACTCCTGTTACGGGAAGATACTGGAAACACCATATATTTT.

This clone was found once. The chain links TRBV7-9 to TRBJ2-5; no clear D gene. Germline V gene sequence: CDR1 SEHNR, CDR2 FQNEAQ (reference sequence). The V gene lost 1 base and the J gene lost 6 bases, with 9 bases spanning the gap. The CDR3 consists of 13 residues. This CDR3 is CASSLEVRKTQYF. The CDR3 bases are TGTGCCAGCAGCTTAGAAGTAAGAAAGACCCAGTACTTC.

The CDR3 is CASSSWDRYYEQYV. The DNA for the CDR3 is TGTGCCAGCAGCTCATGGGACCGCTACTACGAGCAGTACGTC. This chain links TRBV12-1 with TRBJ2-7. TRBV12-1 is termed a pseudogene. The CDR3 covers 14 residues.

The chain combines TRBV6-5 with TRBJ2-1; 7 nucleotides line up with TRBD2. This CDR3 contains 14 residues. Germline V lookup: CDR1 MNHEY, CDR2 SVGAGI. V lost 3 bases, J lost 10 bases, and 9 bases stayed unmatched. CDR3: CASSYVGGSKEQFF. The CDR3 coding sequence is TGTGCCAGCAGTTATGTGGGAGGGTCGAAGGAGCAGTTCTTC.

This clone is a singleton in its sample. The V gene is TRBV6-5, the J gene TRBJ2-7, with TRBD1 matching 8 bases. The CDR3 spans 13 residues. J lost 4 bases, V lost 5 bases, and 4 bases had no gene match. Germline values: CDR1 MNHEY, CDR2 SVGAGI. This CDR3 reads CASSPGTGYEQYF. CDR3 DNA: TGTGCCAGCAGTCCCGGGACAGGTTACGAGCAGTACTTC.